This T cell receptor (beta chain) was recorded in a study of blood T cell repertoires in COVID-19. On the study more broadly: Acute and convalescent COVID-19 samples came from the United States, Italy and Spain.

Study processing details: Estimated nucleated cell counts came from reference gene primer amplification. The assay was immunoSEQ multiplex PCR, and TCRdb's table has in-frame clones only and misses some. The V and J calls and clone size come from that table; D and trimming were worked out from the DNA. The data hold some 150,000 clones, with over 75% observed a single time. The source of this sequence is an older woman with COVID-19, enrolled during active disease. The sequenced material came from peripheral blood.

The CDR3 DNA follows: TGCGCCACCACACAGGGGGGCCCCTACAATGAGCAGTTCTTC. Translating it yields CATTQGGPYNEQFF. V is TRBV5-1 and J is TRBJ2-1; 8 bases fit TRBD1. Losses at the gene ends were 9 bases for V and 2 bases for J; bases not matched to a gene: 7. This CDR3 comprises 14 residues. Germline CDR1 reads SGHRS; CDR2 reads YFSETQ.